The present entry profiles one T cell receptor (beta chain) with its context. Per the germline V gene, CDR1 is LNHDA and CDR2 is SQIVND (reference sequence). V gave up 0 bases and J gave up 6 bases, with 11 bases separating them. This CDR3 contains 14 residues. Specified time point: baseline, week 1 (first vaccination visit). Described treatment: pre-vaccination baseline after standard-of-care therapy. The record originates from a study of a mutant IDH1 vaccine in newly diagnosed glioma. Libraries were prepared by immunoSEQ multiplex PCR; TCRdb keeps only in-frame clonotypes and omits some of them. Among over 20,000 clones listed, about nine tenths were seen once.

The rearrangement joins TRBV19 to TRBJ2-5; no firm D call. This TCR derives from a man aged 30 to 45 with glioma. Sequencing was performed on PBMCs, taken from a glioma patient treated with radiotherapy, temozolomide or both. Here the CDR3 DNA reads TGTGCCAGTAGTATAGATCCTGGTAGGAAGACCCAGTACTTC. This translates into CASSIDPGRKTQYF. Drawing the rest from reference TRBV19 and TRBJ2-5, the complete variable domain is DGGITQSPKYLFRKEGQNVTLSCEQNLNHDAMYWYRQDPGQGLRLIYYSQIVNDFQKGDIAEGYSVSREKKESFPLTVTSAQKNPTAFYLCASSIDPGRKTQYFGPGTRLLVL.